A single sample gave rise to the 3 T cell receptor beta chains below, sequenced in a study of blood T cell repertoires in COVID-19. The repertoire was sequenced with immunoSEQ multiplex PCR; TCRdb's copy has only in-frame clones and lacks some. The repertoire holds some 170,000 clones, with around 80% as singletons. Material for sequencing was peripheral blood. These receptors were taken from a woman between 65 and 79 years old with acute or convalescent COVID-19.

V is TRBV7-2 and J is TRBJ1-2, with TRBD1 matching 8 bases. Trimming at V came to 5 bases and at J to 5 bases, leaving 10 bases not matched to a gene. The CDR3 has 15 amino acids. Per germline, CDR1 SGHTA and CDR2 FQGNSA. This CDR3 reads CASSPVRGRRYGYTF. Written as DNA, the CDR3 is TGTGCCAGCAGCCCCGTCAGGGGGCGCAGGTATGGCTACACCTTC.

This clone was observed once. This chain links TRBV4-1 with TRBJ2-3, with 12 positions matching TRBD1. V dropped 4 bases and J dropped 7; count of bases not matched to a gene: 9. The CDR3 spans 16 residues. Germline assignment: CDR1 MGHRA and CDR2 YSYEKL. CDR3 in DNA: TGCGCCAGCAGCCGTCCTAAGGGACAGGGGGCAAATACGCAGTATTTT. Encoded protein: CASSRPKGQGANTQYF.

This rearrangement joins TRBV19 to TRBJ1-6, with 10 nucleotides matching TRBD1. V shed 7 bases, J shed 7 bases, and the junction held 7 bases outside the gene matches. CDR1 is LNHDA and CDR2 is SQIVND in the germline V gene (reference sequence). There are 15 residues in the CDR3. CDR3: CASKDRDRGNSPLHF. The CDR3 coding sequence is TGTGCCAGTAAAGACCGGGACAGGGGAAATTCACCCCTCCACTTT.